The present T cell receptor beta chain was sequenced within a study of identical twins. Study-level results: Clonotypes of the beta chain that were abundant in cord blood carried fewer insertions (memory repertoires showed none).

With regard to this clonotype: Its antigen is not known.

A single record per CDR3 protein comes from TCRdb applying MiXCR to the 5' RACE reads. The sample holds 510,000 or so distinct CDR3 sequences, roughly 15% seen once. The CDR3 sequence is 16 residues long. Germline CDR1 is LGHNA and CDR2 is YNFKEQ. Losses at the gene ends were 1 base for V and 6 bases for J; bases not matched to a gene: 8. The sample was also reused in another study, on yellow fever vaccine responses in identical twins.

This chain links TRBV4-2 with TRBJ2-1, with 8 bases fitting TRBD1. This TCR was sampled from a young woman in good health. The specimen sequenced was CD4+ T cells sorted from blood. The CDR3 DNA follows: TGTGCCAGCAGCCAAGCTACAGGGGGGCGGCTCAATGAGCAGTTCTTC. It specifies CASSQATGGRLNEQFF.